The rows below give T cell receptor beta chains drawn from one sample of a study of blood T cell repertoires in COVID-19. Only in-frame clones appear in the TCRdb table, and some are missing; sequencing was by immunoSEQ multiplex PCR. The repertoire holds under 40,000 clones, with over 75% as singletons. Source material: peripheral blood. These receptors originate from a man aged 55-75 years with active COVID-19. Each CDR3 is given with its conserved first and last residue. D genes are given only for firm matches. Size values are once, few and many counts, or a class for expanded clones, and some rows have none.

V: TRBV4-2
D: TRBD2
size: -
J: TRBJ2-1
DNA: TGTGCCAGCAGCCAAGATGGGACTAGCGCTTACAATGAGCAGTTCTTC
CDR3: CASSQDGTSAYNEQFF

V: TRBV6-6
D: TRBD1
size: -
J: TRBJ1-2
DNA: TGTGCCAGCAGTTCGACAGGGGTTCACTATGGCTACACCTTC
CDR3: CASSSTGVHYGYTF

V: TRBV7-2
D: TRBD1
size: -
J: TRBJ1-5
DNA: TGTGCCAGCAGCGAGAGGACAGGGCGGCAGCCCCAGCATTTT
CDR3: CASSERTGRQPQHF

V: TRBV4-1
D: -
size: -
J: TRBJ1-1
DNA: TGCGCCAGCAGCCAAGATCAGGTGTTAGTTACTGAAGCTTTCTTT
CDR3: CASSQDQVLVTEAFF

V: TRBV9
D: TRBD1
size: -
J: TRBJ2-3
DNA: TGTGCCAGCAGCCCTCGACAGGGGGGGGCAGATACGCAGTATTTT
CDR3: CASSPRQGGADTQYF

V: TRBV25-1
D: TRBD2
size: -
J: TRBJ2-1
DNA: TGTGCCAGCAGTGCGTTTAGCGGGGGATCCTACAATGAGCAGTTCTTC
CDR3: CASSAFSGGSYNEQFF

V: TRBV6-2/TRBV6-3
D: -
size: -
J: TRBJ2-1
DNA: TGTGCCAGCAGTTACTCCGGGAATGAGCAGTTCTTC
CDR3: CASSYSGNEQFF

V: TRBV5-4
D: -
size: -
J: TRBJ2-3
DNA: TGTGCCAGCAGCCCCAGGCAGGGGGGATCAGATACGCAGTATTTT
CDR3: CASSPRQGGSDTQYF

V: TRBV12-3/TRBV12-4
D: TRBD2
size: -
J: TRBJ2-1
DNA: TGTGCCAGCAGCAATAGCGGGGGGGCCCAGTTCTTC
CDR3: CASSNSGGAQFF

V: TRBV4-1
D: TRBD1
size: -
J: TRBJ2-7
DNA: TGCGCCTCCAGCCGCCTCGCGACAGGGGTGGGCTACGAGCAGTACTTC
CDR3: CASSRLATGVGYEQYF

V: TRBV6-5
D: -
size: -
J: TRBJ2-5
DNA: TGTGCGGGGCGCGGGGCCAACCAAGAGACCCAGTACTTC
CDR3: CAGRGANQETQYF

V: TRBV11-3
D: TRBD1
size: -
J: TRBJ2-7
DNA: TGTGCCAGCAGTAGGGACAGCTCCTACGAGCAGTACTTC
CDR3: CASSRDSSYEQYF

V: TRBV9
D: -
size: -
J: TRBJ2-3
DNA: TGTGCCAGCAGGCCCACTAAGGGGCCCACAGATACGCAGTATTTT
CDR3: CASRPTKGPTDTQYF

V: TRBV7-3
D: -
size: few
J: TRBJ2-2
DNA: TGTGCCAGCAGCTTAAATTCGGCCGGGGAGCTGTTTTTT
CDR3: CASSLNSAGELFF

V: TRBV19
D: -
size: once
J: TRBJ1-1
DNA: TGTGCCAGTAGTATAATAGGAGGGAACACTGAAGCTTTCTTT
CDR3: CASSIIGGNTEAFF

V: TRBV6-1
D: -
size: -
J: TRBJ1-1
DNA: TGTGCCAGCAGTGAGTCCAGGGGGAACACTGAAGCTTTCTTT
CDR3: CASSESRGNTEAFF

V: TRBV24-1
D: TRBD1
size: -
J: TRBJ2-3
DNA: TGTGCCACCAGTGATCAGGGGACAGGAACTCCCTATAGGCAGTATTTT
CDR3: CATSDQGTGTPYRQYF

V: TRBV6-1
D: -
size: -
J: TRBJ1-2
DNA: TGTGCCAGCAGTGAAGCGGGAGCGAGGAACTATGGCTACACCTTC
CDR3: CASSEAGARNYGYTF

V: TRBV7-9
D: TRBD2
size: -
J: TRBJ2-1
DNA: TGTGCCAGCAGCTCCTTGACTAGCCGCAATGAGCAGTTCTTC
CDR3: CASSSLTSRNEQFF

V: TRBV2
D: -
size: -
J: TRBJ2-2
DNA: TGTGCCAGCAGGGGACTCTTAAACACCGGGGAGCTGTTTTTT
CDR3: CASRGLLNTGELFF

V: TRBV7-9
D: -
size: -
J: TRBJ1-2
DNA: TGTGCCAGCAGCTTAGACTCTAGAGGCGGCACCTTC
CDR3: CASSLDSRGGTF

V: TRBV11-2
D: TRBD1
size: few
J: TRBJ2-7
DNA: TGTGCCAGCAGCTTAGAGGCAGGGGGAACGGCCGAGCAGTACTTC
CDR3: CASSLEAGGTAEQYF

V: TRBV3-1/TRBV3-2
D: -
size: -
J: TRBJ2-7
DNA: TGTGCCAGCAGCCCCCGGTTTGAGCAGTACTTC
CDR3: CASSPRFEQYF

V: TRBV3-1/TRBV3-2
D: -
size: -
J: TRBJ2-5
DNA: TGTGCCAGCAGCCCCTTCGTTACTAGAAAAGAGACCCAGTACTTC
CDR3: CASSPFVTRKETQYF

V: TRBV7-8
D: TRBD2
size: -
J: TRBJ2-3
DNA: TGTGCCAGCAGCTTGGTCCTAGCGGGGGCCACAGATACGCAGTATTTT
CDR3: CASSLVLAGATDTQYF

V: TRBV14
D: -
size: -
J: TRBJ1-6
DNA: TGTGCCAGCAGCCCGAACGGACAGCGCTATTCACCCCTCCACTTT
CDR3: CASSPNGQRYSPLHF

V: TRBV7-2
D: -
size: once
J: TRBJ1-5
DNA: TGTGCCAGCAGCTTACTAGCGGACCTGCATCAGCCCCAGCATTTT
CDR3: CASSLLADLHQPQHF

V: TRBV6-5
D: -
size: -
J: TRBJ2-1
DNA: TGTGCCAGCACCAGTCTTACTGCGGGGCAGTTCTTC
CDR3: CASTSLTAGQFF

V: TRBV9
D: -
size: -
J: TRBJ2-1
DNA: TGTGCCAGCAGCGTAGGGGCAGGGGCCTCCTACAATGAGCAGTTCTTC
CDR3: CASSVGAGASYNEQFF

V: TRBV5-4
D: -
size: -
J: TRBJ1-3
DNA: TGTGCCAGCAGCCTGCAGGGAGGGAGTGGAAACACCATATATTTT
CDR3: CASSLQGGSGNTIYF

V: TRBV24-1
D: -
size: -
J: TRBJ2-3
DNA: TGTGCCACCAGTGACCCAAAAAGCACAGATACGCAGTATTTT
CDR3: CATSDPKSTDTQYF

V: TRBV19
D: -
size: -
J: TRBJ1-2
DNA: TGTGCCAGCCACATCCAGGGGCGGTCCTATGGCTACACCTTC
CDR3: CASHIQGRSYGYTF

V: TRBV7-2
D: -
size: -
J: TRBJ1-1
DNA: TGTGCCAGCAGCCCCCGGGAAGGCAGTATGCTGGAAGCTTTCTTT
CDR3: CASSPREGSMLEAFF

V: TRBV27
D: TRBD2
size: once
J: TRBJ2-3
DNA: TGTGCCAGCAGTCAGACTAGCGGGGGGTGGGCAGATACGCAGTATTTT
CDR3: CASSQTSGGWADTQYF

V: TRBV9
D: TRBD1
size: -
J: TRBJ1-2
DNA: TGTGCCAGCAGCCCCGGAGGGACAGAAGGAGGCTATGGCTACACCTTC
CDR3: CASSPGGTEGGYGYTF

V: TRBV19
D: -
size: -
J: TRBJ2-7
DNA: TGTGCCAGTAGTCGGGACTTCGCCTACGAGCAGTACTTC
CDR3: CASSRDFAYEQYF

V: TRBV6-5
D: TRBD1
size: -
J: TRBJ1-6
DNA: TGTGCCAGCAGGGCCAGACAGGGGGAATACTCACCCCTCCACTTT
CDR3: CASRARQGEYSPLHF

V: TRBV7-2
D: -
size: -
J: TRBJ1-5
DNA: TGTGCCAGCAGCTTAGAAGACAGGCGCAGTCAGCCCCAGCATTTT
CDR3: CASSLEDRRSQPQHF

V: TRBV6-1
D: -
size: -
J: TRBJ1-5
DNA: TGTGCCAGCAGTGAAGCTGTCAGGCCAGATAGCAATCAGCCCCAGCATTTT
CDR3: CASSEAVRPDSNQPQHF

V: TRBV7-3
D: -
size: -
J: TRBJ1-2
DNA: TGTGCCAGCAGCTTACGAGGCCGGGGAGGTCGGGATGGCTACACCTTC
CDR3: CASSLRGRGGRDGYTF

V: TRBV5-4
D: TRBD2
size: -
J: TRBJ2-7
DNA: TGTGCCAGCAGAGCGGGACGTCTCGAGCAGTACTTC
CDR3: CASRAGRLEQYF